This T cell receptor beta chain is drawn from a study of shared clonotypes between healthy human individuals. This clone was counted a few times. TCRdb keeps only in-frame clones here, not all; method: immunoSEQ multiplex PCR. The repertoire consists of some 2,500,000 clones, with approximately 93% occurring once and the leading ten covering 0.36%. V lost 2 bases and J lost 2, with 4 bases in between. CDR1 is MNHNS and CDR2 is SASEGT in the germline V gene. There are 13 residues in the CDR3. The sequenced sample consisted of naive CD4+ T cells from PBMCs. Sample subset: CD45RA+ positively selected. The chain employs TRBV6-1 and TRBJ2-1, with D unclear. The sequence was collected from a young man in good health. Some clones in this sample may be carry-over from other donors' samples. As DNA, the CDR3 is TGTGCCAGCAGTGAACCAGCCTACAATGAGCAGTTCTTC. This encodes CASSEPAYNEQFF.